This T cell receptor beta chain was sequenced during a study of circulating CD8 cells and anti-PD-1 response in melanoma (dated by TCRdb to 2020 to 2021). A note on the overall study: Nivolumab was given to patients intravenously at 3 mg/kg every 2 weeks. On on-treatment samples, PD-1 was detected using a biotinylated anti-human IgG4 antibody. Patients with complete or partial responses were classified as responders; those with stable or progressive disease (RECIST v1.1) as non-responders. Of the roughly 13 patients in the melanoma cohort, seven received anti-PD-1 as first-line therapy and six had prior targeted therapy or immunotherapy. The TCR repertoire analysis covered approximately 11 melanoma patients: 7 non-responders and 4 responders. Here is what the overall study found, with its caveats: Because material was limited, experiments were generally done without replicates. Both treatment-naive and previously treated patients were included in the cohort, and this mixing was noted by the authors as something that could influence results. The DNEG repertoire was the most diverse; PD-1 and DPOS showed similar, higher clonality, and TIGIT repertoires were the least diverse. Only baseline and M1 samples from a small cohort with few responders were used in the published TCR repertoire comparisons. Repertoires were found to be largely private between subsets, with under 7.5% of TRB clonotypes shared at M1, and the highest sharing was observed between DPOS and TIGIT. Tumor material was not accessible, so tumor reactivity was assessed by peptide assays on expanded sorted subsets instead.

V is shortened by 3 bases, J by 10 bases, and the region joining them spans 4 bases. Per the germline V gene, SQVTM is the CDR1 and ANQGSEA is the CDR2. The CDR3 covers 10 residues, taking in both the cysteine and the phenylalanine. Of the read, only the CDR3 DNA is kept; its 30 bases are in frame from base 1. Four subsets defined by PD-1 and/or TIGIT were sorted from live CD3+CD8+TCRalphabeta+ cells on a BD FACSAria II cell sorter. To characterize how relevant each subset is to anti-PD-1 therapy response, circulating CD8 T cells were sorted into four subsets based on PD-1 and TIGIT expression. Both TCR alpha and TCR beta chains were sequenced from each sorted CD8 T-cell subset. Peripheral blood was collected at three points: before the first anti-PD-1 injection, after two injections and after four injections. Ficoll gradient centrifugation was used to isolate PBMCs right away. Until use, PBMCs were kept cryopreserved in liquid nitrogen in RPMI containing about 20% FCS and about 9.5% DMSO. After thawing, PBMCs were stained with a viability dye plus antibodies against CD3, CD8alpha, TCRalphabeta, PD-1 and TIGIT. Total RNA was extracted with the RNeasy Kit, and a RIN above 7 was reached by every sample.

Sequencing was performed on a NextSeq 500. The QIAseq Immune Repertoire RNA Library Kit, Human TCR Panel, was used to prepare TCR libraries from approximately 16 ng of total RNA. Sequencing of the TCR libraries was done on an Illumina NextSeq with a Mid Output V2 kit and asymmetric 261x41 paired-end reads. Every TCR library was diluted to 4 to 4.5 nM, then pooled, denatured and loaded at roughly 0.91 pM. The source study handled its data this way. The QIAGEN GeneGlobe Data Analysis Center was used to process TCR FASTQ files, and downstream analysis was done in R 3.5.2. To get clonality, Shannon entropy was normalized by the log of the number of unique productive sequences and the result was subtracted from one. Within each subset, Fisher exact tests at 5% FDR identified TRA or TRB clonotypes differing in abundance between baseline and M1. Differentially abundant clonotypes were categorized as emerging, expanding, contracting or non-expanding/contracting. Morisita's overlap index was used to measure repertoire overlap between patients. TCRdb itself trimmed the public reads at Q25 with fastp, ran MiXCR and retained productive beta chains. Each entry is one CDR3 protein sequence, shown with its most common DNA and genes. The V and J calls reflect TCRdb's pipeline rather than the authors' work. The sample table holds around 1,700 distinct CDR3 sequences, of which 9% to 9.5% were seen once. The top ten constitute 5% to 6.5% of the sample.

In its sample, this clonotype was seen a few times. No cognate antigen has been identified for it. Per-base qualities were not stored, and no clone one base away is much larger. The V and J genes are TRBV29-1 and TRBJ1-6; the D gene is not confidently resolved. The sample here was CD8+ T cells from PBMCs, taken at baseline or after one month of anti-PD-1 therapy (not recorded which). This clonotype was obtained from a human donor with melanoma. Read as DNA, the sequence is TGCAGCGTTGATTTGTCACCCCTCCACTTT. It translates to CSVDLSPLHF. The entire variable domain, with the stretches around the CDR3 drawn from the reference TRBV29-1 and TRBJ1-6 proteins, is SAVISQKPSRDICQRGTSLTIQCQVDSQVTMMFWYRQQPGQSLTLIATANQGSEATYESGFVIDKFPISRPNLTFSTLTVSNMSPEDSSIYLCSVDLSPLHFGNGTRLTVT.